Shown below are 15 T cell receptor beta chains from a single sample sequenced in a study of blood T cell repertoires in COVID-19. This table comes from immunoSEQ multiplex PCR, and its TCRdb copy is limited to in-frame clones, with some not included. The sample records about 110,000 clones, more than 75% being singletons. Specimen: peripheral blood. The receptor set was obtained from a woman between 50 and 59 years old with acute or convalescent COVID-19.

The chain carries TRBV3-1 (or the pseudogene TRBV3-2) and TRBJ1-2; the D gene is possibly TRBD1 (6 bases). The CDR3 has 15 amino acids. The V and J ends lost 8 bases and 8 bases respectively, with 24 bases between them. Looked up from germline, CDR1 is LGHDT and CDR2 is YNNKEL (reference sequence). The CDR3 region is CASGPRERGQKGYTF. CDR3 sequence (DNA): TGTGCCAGCGGACCCAGAGAGCGGGGGCAGAAAGGCTACACCTTC.

The V gene is TRBV2, the J gene TRBJ1-2; 7 nucleotides match TRBD1. The CDR3 consists of 14 residues. J lost 8 bases, V lost 4 bases, and 10 bases had no gene match. Germline V CDR1 and CDR2: SNHLY, FYNNEI. The CDR3 is CASSAFLQGNGYTF. The DNA for the CDR3 is TGTGCCAGCAGTGCTTTTTTACAGGGGAACGGCTACACCTTC.

This chain joins TRBV18 and TRBJ2-1; D gene uncertain. CDR3 length equals 15 residues. V was cut by 5 bases and J by 2 bases, with 13 bases left in between. Germline CDR1 KGHSH, CDR2 LQKENI. This CDR3 is CASSAKTTAYNEQFF. The CDR3 DNA reads as TGTGCCAGCTCAGCTAAAACGACTGCCTACAATGAGCAGTTCTTC.

Here the CDR3 reads CASSAGLAGSDEQFF. As DNA, the CDR3 is TGTGCCAGCAGCGCGGGACTAGCGGGGTCGGATGAGCAGTTCTTC. The chain uses TRBV3-1 (or the pseudogene TRBV3-2) and TRBJ2-1; TRBD2 matches at 13 bases. Germline assignment: CDR1 LGHDT and CDR2 YNNKEL (reference sequence). Losses at the gene ends were 5 bases for V and 8 bases for J; bases not matched to a gene: 6. The CDR3 runs to 15 residues.

This chain uses TRBV11-2 with TRBJ2-1; no firm D call. Germline assignment: CDR1 SGHAT and CDR2 FQNNGV. Trimming shortened V by 5 bases and J by 0 bases, and 11 bases separated the two germline ends. The CDR3 length is 15 residues. This CDR3 is CASSRIASSYNEQFF. The CDR3, as DNA: TGTGCCAGCAGCCGGATAGCTTCCTCCTACAATGAGCAGTTCTTC.

The chain couples TRBV4-1 to TRBJ2-1, with 10 bases fitting TRBD2. V was clipped by 0 bases and J by 7 bases; unmatched bases: 9. This CDR3 comprises 17 residues. CDR1 and CDR2 from the germline V gene are MGHRA and YSYEKL. In DNA, the CDR3 is TGCGCCAGCAGCCAAGATCACGGCGATAGCGGGAGGAATGAGCAGTTCTTC. Encoded protein: CASSQDHGDSGRNEQFF.

The CDR3 protein is CASSLDGQANNEQFF. The CDR3 DNA reads TGTGCCAGCAGCTTAGATGGACAGGCAAACAATGAGCAGTTCTTC. The genes are TRBV11-3 and TRBJ2-1; 7 nucleotides line up with TRBD1. Germline CDR1 SGHNT, CDR2 YENEEA. Trimming cost V 0 bases and J 5 bases; bases outside gene matches: 4. The CDR3 spans 15 residues.

The chain employs TRBV4-1 and TRBJ2-7; TRBD1 aligns across 7 bases. This CDR3 is built from 15 residues. The germline gives CDR1 MGHRA, CDR2 YSYEKL. Trimming removed 3 bases from V and 6 bases from J; junction bases left unmatched: 11. The CDR3 region is CASSQERDSSFEQYF. In nucleotides, the CDR3 is TGCGCCAGCAGCCAGGAAAGGGACAGTAGTTTCGAGCAGTACTTC.

The rearrangement uses TRBV19 and TRBJ2-1, with 11 positions matching TRBD2. Trimming cost V 1 base and J 5 bases; bases outside gene matches: 7. The CDR3 totals 17 residues. Germline values: CDR1 LNHDA, CDR2 SQIVND (reference sequence). CDR3 bases: TGTGCCAGTAGTATAGTGGCAGGGACTAGCGGCGACAATGAGCAGTTCTTC. Translation: CASSIVAGTSGDNEQFF.

The chain is built from TRBV25-1 and TRBJ2-7; TRBD1 might be the D (5 bases). This CDR3 is 14 amino acids long. Trimming stripped 4 bases from V and 3 bases from J, with 13 bases between. Germline V gene sequence: CDR1 MGHDK, CDR2 SYGVNS. CDR3: CASSGPTRGYEQYF. In DNA form, the CDR3 reads TGTGCCAGCAGTGGACCCACAAGGGGCTACGAGCAGTACTTC.

The chain employs TRBV29-1 and TRBJ2-5; tentatively, D is TRBD2 (5 bases). The CDR3 runs 13 residues. The V end was cut by 4 bases, the J end by 5 bases, with 14 bases between. Germline CDR1 reads SQVTM; CDR2 reads ANQGSEA. The CDR3 sequence is CSVAHRGRETQYF. The CDR3 DNA sequence: TGCAGCGTTGCCCACCGGGGAAGGGAGACCCAGTACTTC.

This chain connects TRBV7-2 to TRBJ2-1, with 8 nucleotides matching TRBD2. Losses at the gene ends were 1 base for V and 7 bases for J; bases not matched to a gene: 6. The CDR3 contains 15 residues. Germline-derived CDR1 and CDR2 are SGHTA and FQGNSA. The CDR3: CASSLVSGRVNEQFF. The CDR3 DNA follows: TGTGCCAGCAGCTTAGTAAGCGGGAGAGTTAATGAGCAGTTCTTC. The full variable domain, with the rest looked up from reference TRBV7-2 and TRBJ2-1, is GAGVSQSPSNKVTEKGKDVELRCDPISGHTALYWYRQSLGQGLEFLIYFQGNSAPDKSGLPSDRFSAERTGGSVSTLTIQRTQQEDSAVYLCASSLVSGRVNEQFFGPGTRLTVL.

The chain uses TRBV2 and TRBJ1-4; D perhaps matches TRBD1 (5 bases). Germline values: CDR1 SNHLY, CDR2 FYNNEI. Trimming shortened V by 4 bases and J by 8 bases, and 14 bases separated the two germline ends. CDR3 length: 14 amino acids. This CDR3 is CASSGLQGREKLFF. DNA of the CDR3: TGTGCCAGCAGTGGGCTGCAGGGCAGGGAAAAACTGTTTTTT.

The chain uses TRBV18 and TRBJ2-3; possibly TRBD2 for D (5 bases). CDR3 length: 16 amino acids. CDR1 and CDR2 from the germline V gene are KGHSH and LQKENI. V dropped 4 bases and J dropped 4 bases, with 18 bases sitting between them. The CDR3 sequence: CASSRLLESVADTQYF. For the CDR3, the DNA is TGTGCCAGCTCACGCCTACTAGAGAGTGTCGCAGATACGCAGTATTTT. The whole variable domain, remainder taken from reference TRBV18 and TRBJ2-3, is NAGVMQNPRHLVRRRGQEARLRCSPMKGHSHVYWYRQLPEEGLKFMVYLQKENIIDESGMPKERFSAEFPKEGPSILRIQQVVRGDSAAYFCASSRLLESVADTQYFGPGTRLTVL.

This clone showed up just once. V is TRBV27 and J is TRBJ2-3; D is possibly TRBD2 (6 bases). Trimming left V 8 bases short and J 3 bases short, with 18 bases between. Germline CDR1 is MNHEY and CDR2 is SMNVEV (reference sequence). There are 15 residues in the CDR3. The DNA of the CDR3 is TGTGCCAGCGGGTTTCGGGGACTTGGTACAGATACGCAGTATTTT. It encodes CASGFRGLGTDTQYF.